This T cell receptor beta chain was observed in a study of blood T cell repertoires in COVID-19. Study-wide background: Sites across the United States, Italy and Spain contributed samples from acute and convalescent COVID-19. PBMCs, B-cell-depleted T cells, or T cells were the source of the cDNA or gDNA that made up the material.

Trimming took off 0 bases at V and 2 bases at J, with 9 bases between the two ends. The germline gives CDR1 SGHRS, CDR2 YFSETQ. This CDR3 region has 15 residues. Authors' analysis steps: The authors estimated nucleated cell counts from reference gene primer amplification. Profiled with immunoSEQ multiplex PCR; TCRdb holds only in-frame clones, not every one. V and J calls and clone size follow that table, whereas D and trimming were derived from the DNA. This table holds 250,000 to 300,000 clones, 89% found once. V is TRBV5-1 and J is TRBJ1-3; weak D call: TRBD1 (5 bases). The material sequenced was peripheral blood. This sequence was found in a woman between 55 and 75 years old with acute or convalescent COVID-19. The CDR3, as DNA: TGCGCCAGCAGCTTGGGGGACTTAGCTGGAAACACCATATATTTT. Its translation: CASSLGDLAGNTIYF.